Described below is a single TCR beta chain sequence and its context. The germline V and J ends were trimmed by 2 bases and 2 bases, with 9 bases remaining between them. CDR1 is SGHVS and CDR2 is FQNEAQ in the germline V gene. This CDR3 spans 14 amino acids. Original processing notes: Amplified reference gene primers provided the basis for estimating nucleated cell counts. Libraries were prepared by immunoSEQ multiplex PCR; TCRdb keeps only in-frame clonotypes and omits some of them. The V and J calls and clone size are taken from that table; D and trimming were inferred from the DNA. The sample carries about 150,000 clones, roughly 88% recorded once. This record comes from a study of blood T cell repertoires in COVID-19.

Sample: peripheral blood. V and J are TRBV7-8 and TRBJ2-5, with D uncertain. This receptor was identified in a woman between 50 and 59 years old with acute or convalescent COVID-19. Here the CDR3 DNA reads TGTGCCAGCAGCTTATTCACTCGACAAGAGACCCAGTACTTC. It encodes CASSLFTRQETQYF.